This is a list of T cell receptor beta chains from one sample in a study of T-cell reconstitution after alpha-beta-depleted transplantation in children. TCRdb analysed the PCR reads with MiXCR anew, one entry per CDR3 protein. In the table there are hundreds of thousands of distinct CDR3 sequences, around an eighth of which are singletons. The sequenced sample was PBMCs from the stem cell graft donor, obtained from the stem cell graft. These receptors all come from a human donor who donated a stem cell graft to a child with combined immunodeficiency. CDR3s include the opening cysteine and the closing phenylalanine or tryptophan. A D gene is named only where the DNA matches it firmly. The size of a clone is reported for some rows only, either as once, few or many, or as a class for expanded clones.

many	.	TRBV6-5	TRBJ1-5	16	TGTGCCAGCAGTTACCGAAGGACACCGGGTGGTCAGCCCCAGCATTTT	CASSYRRTPGGQPQHF
many	.	TRBV15	TRBJ1-2	13	TGTGCCACCAGCTCCTCGGTCAGCTATGGCTACACCTTC	CATSSSVSYGYTF
.	.	TRBV20-1	TRBJ1-5	11	TGCAGTGCTAGCACATGGGGGCCCCAGCATTTT	CSASTWGPQHF
.	.	TRBV13	TRBJ2-3	12	TGTGCCAGCAGCCACTCCCCCAATACGCAGTATTTT	CASSHSPNTQYF
.	.	TRBV5-1	TRBJ1-1	14	TGCGCCAGCAGCTTGGGCGACACCCGGGCTGAAGCTTTCTTT	CASSLGDTRAEAFF
.	.	TRBV29-1	TRBJ1-1	13	TGCAGCGTTTCGACAGGCCCCAACACTGAAGCTTTCTTT	CSVSTGPNTEAFF
.	.	TRBV10-3	TRBJ1-1	13	TGTGCCATCCTTGTGCCGGGAGGCACTGAAGCTTTCTTT	CAILVPGGTEAFF
.	TRBD1	TRBV10-3	TRBJ2-2	17	TGTGCCATCAGTGTCCAGGTGTCAGGGGGCTACACCGGGGAGCTGTTTTTT	CAISVQVSGGYTGELFF
.	TRBD1	TRBV5-4	TRBJ2-1	15	TGTGCCAGCAGCTTGGACCAGGGGGTACACAATGAGCAGTTCTTC	CASSLDQGVHNEQFF
.	.	TRBV12-3/TRBV12-4	TRBJ2-1	13	TGTGCCAGCACCCCTTCGGCCTACAATGAGCAGTTCTTC	CASTPSAYNEQFF
many	TRBD2	TRBV7-3	TRBJ2-3	15	TGTGCCAGCAGCCTAGCGGGGGGCCAGGGAGATACGCAGTATTTT	CASSLAGGQGDTQYF
many	.	TRBV12-3/TRBV12-4	TRBJ2-2	15	TGTGCCAGCAGTTTAATTGCCACGAACACCGGGGAGCTGTTTTTT	CASSLIATNTGELFF
few	TRBD1	TRBV3-1	TRBJ2-7	19	TGTGCCAGCAGCCAAGATCTCGCAGGGGGCGCTTTTAAAGGCTACGAGCAGTACTTC	CASSQDLAGGAFKGYEQYF
.	.	TRBV20-1	TRBJ1-1	11	TGCAGTGCTCGGATGAACACTGAAGCTTTCTTT	CSARMNTEAFF
once	.	TRBV19	TRBJ2-5	13	TGTGCCAGTAGTCCGGTGGTCCAAGAGACCCAGTACTTC	CASSPVVQETQYF
.	.	TRBV29-1	TRBJ2-7	13	TGCAGCGCTCGGGACACGGGAAACTACGAGCAGTACTTC	CSARDTGNYEQYF
.	.	TRBV19	TRBJ2-1	15	TGTGCCAGTGGACCCCCCAGGGACTCCTACAATGAGCAGTTCTTC	CASGPPRDSYNEQFF
many	TRBD1	TRBV29-1	TRBJ2-3	14	TGCAGCGTTGCTTCGGGACAGTTCACAGATACGCAGTATTTT	CSVASGQFTDTQYF
few	.	TRBV9	TRBJ1-6	13	TGTGCCAGCAGCGCGGACAGTCAGTCACCCCTCCACTTT	CASSADSQSPLHF
many	TRBD1	TRBV10-3	TRBJ2-1	16	TGTGCCATCAGTGAGCCCCAGGGGGACACCTACAATGAGCAGTTCTTC	CAISEPQGDTYNEQFF
many	TRBD1	TRBV28	TRBJ2-7	15	TGTGCCAGCAGTTACGGGACAGGGCCACCCTACGAGCAGTACTTC	CASSYGTGPPYEQYF
few	.	TRBV4-3	TRBJ2-5	13	TGCGCCAGCAGCCAGAACAGGGAAGAGACCCAGTACTTC	CASSQNREETQYF
many	TRBD1	TRBV6-4	TRBJ2-2	17	TGTGCCAGCAGTGACCCGGACAGGGGGCGCCGCACCGGGGAGCTGTTTTTT	CASSDPDRGRRTGELFF
few	TRBD1	TRBV6-1	TRBJ1-1	15	TGTGCCAGCAGCCAGATCGACAGGGGAGTGCCTGAAGCTTTCTTT	CASSQIDRGVPEAFF
.	TRBD2	TRBV20-1	TRBJ2-1	15	TGCAGTGCTAGCCCTAGCGGGAGTTCCTACAATGAGCAGTTCTTC	CSASPSGSSYNEQFF
many	TRBD1	TRBV29-1	TRBJ2-2	15	TGCAGCGTTGAACAATGGGACAGGAACACCGGGGAGCTGTTTTTT	CSVEQWDRNTGELFF
.	TRBD1	TRBV9	TRBJ2-7	15	TGTGCCAGCAGCGTACGACAGGGGGGATCGTACGAGCAGTACTTC	CASSVRQGGSYEQYF